These 27 T cell receptor beta chains share one sample of origin, sequenced in a study of cytomegalovirus exposure and HLA in healthy donors. Vbeta (60) and Jbeta (13) primers were used in the PCR. TCRdb keeps only in-frame clones here, not all; method: immunoSEQ multiplex PCR. The sample records about 110,000 clones, approximately 80% being singletons. The sequenced sample consisted of PBMCs. These receptor sequences come from a man aged 50-60 years in good health and CMV-seronegative.

This sequence joins TRBV6-5 and TRBJ2-7; weak D call: TRBD2 (6 bases). CDR1 is MNHEY, CDR2 SVGAGI, per germline. Between the trimmed V and J ends, which lost 0 bases and 4 bases, there was a span of 10 bases. The CDR3 is 14 residues long. The CDR3 protein is CASSYSLGLYEQYF. In DNA, the CDR3 is TGTGCCAGCAGTTACTCCTTGGGACTGTACGAGCAGTACTTC.

V and J are TRBV7-6 and TRBJ1-1; no definite D call. Trimming cost V 5 bases and J 1 base, with 11 bases left between them. CDR1 and CDR2 (germline): SGHVS, FNYEAQ. The CDR3 runs to 14 residues. Here the CDR3 reads CASSQRAPNTEAFF. In nucleotides, the CDR3 is TGTGCCAGCAGCCAAAGAGCTCCGAACACTGAAGCTTTCTTT.

The chain is built from TRBV5-1 and TRBJ1-6; D may be TRBD1 (5 bases). This CDR3 contains 14 residues. Germline-derived CDR1 and CDR2 are SGHRS and YFSETQ. Trimming removed 0 bases from V and 7 bases from J, with 8 bases in between. CDR3 protein: CASSLATANSPLHF. The CDR3 bases are TGCGCCAGCAGCTTGGCGACAGCAAATTCACCCCTCCACTTT.

The sample holds one count of this clone. This rearrangement joins TRBV5-1 to TRBJ2-5; D remains ambiguous. The V end was cut by 4 bases, the J end by 2 bases, with 12 bases between. The CDR3 runs 14 residues. Germline V CDR1 and CDR2: SGHRS, YFSETQ. The CDR3: CASSVNGVQETQYF. The CDR3 DNA reads TGCGCCAGCAGCGTAAACGGAGTACAAGAGACCCAGTACTTC.

The chain has TRBV5-1 and TRBJ2-5; TRBD2 aligns across 8 bases. The CDR3 totals 16 residues. Germline V CDR1 and CDR2: SGHRS, YFSETQ. Losses at the gene ends were 1 base for V and 2 bases for J; bases not matched to a gene: 7. The CDR3 DNA sequence: TGCGCCAGCAGCTTGTATGCGCGGGGGGATCAAGAGACCCAGTACTTC. Translated: CASSLYARGDQETQYF.

This rearrangement joins TRBV10-3 to TRBJ2-2; 10 nucleotides agree with TRBD1. Losses at the gene ends were 11 bases for V and 2 bases for J; bases not matched to a gene: 17. The CDR3 is 18 amino acids. Per the germline V gene, CDR1 is ENHRY and CDR2 is SYGVKD. CDR3 in amino acids: CALGTGEVSGGNTGELFF. The CDR3 DNA is TGTGCCCTAGGGACAGGGGAAGTAAGTGGCGGCAACACCGGGGAGCTGTTTTTT.

V gene TRBV28 combines with J gene TRBJ2-7, with 8 bases fitting TRBD1. The CDR3 runs 15 residues. V shed 7 bases, J shed 0 bases, and the junction held 8 bases outside the gene matches. CDR1 MDHEN and CDR2 SYDVKM come from the germline V gene. The CDR3 DNA is TGTGCCAGCATGGATCCGACAGGGGCCTCCTACGAGCAGTACGTC. Translation gives CASMDPTGASYEQYV.

The chain combines TRBV27 with TRBJ1-5, with D tentatively TRBD1 (6 bases). The CDR3 is 14 amino acids. The germline V and J ends were trimmed by 6 bases and 2 bases, with 11 bases remaining between them. CDR1 MNHEY and CDR2 SMNVEV come from the germline V gene (reference sequence). The CDR3 region is CASSSQGGNQPQHF. CDR3 sequence (DNA): TGTGCCAGCAGCTCACAGGGTGGCAATCAGCCCCAGCATTTT.

The V and J genes are TRBV2 and TRBJ2-1; 12 bases fit TRBD2. V was pared by 3 bases and J by 4 bases, with 4 bases of the junction left unmatched. Germline lookup yields CDR1 SNHLY and CDR2 FYNNEI. The CDR3 runs to 16 residues. CDR3 nucleotides: TGTGCCAGCAGTGAGGGTCTAGCGGGGGGGTACAATGAGCAGTTCTTC. Protein product: CASSEGLAGGYNEQFF. The complete variable domain, with remaining parts taken from reference TRBV2 and TRBJ2-1, reads EPEVTQTPSHQVTQMGQEVILRCVPISNHLYFYWYRQILGQKVEFLVSFYNNEISEKSEIFDDQFSVERPDGSNFTLKIRSTKLEDSAMYFCASSEGLAGGYNEQFFGPGTRLTVL.

This sequence joins TRBV5-1 and TRBJ2-3, with a tentative D call TRBD1 (5 bases). V lost 3 bases to trimming and J lost 2 bases, with 10 bases between them. CDR1 and CDR2 (germline): SGHRS, YFSETQ. This CDR3 contains 14 residues. The CDR3 reads CASSSTATTDTQYF. In nucleotides, the CDR3 is TGCGCCAGCAGCTCGACAGCTACCACAGATACGCAGTATTTT.

The chain is built from TRBV20-1 and TRBJ2-1; TRBD1 might be the D (7 bases). Germline CDR1 reads DFQATT; CDR2 reads SNEGSKA (reference sequence). The CDR3 extends over 11 amino acids. V gave up 8 bases and J gave up 9 bases, with 14 bases separating them. CDR3 bases: TGCAGTCGTCACAGGGGACTTGAGCAGTTCTTC. Amino acids: CSRHRGLEQFF.

The chain employs TRBV7-2 and TRBJ1-5, with D tentatively TRBD1 (5 bases). V lost 3 bases to trimming and J lost 7 bases, with 10 bases between them. CDR3 length equals 13 residues. Germline V CDR1 and CDR2: SGHTA, FQGNSA. In nucleotides, the CDR3 is TGTGCCAGCAGCTTTCAGGGCTCCCAGCCCCAGCATTTT. Encoded protein: CASSFQGSQPQHF.

This sequence joins TRBV29-1 and TRBJ2-1; TRBD2 matches at 7 bases. After removal of 4 bases from V and 10 bases from J, the junction contained 10 bases not matched to a gene. Germline V lookup: CDR1 SQVTM, CDR2 ANQGSEA. CDR3 length: 13 amino acids. The CDR3 sequence is CSVVLGGGGEQFF. CDR3 DNA: TGCAGCGTTGTTCTAGGCGGGGGTGGGGAGCAGTTCTTC.

The sample holds one count of this clone. The rearrangement links TRBV11-2 to TRBJ1-1; D is ambiguous. V lost 3 bases to trimming and J lost 5 bases, with 13 bases between them. Germline V lookup: CDR1 SGHAT, CDR2 FQNNGV. This CDR3 has 14 amino acids. The CDR3 DNA sequence: TGTGCCAGCAGCTTCAGTAGGGAGAGGACTGAAGCTTTCTTT. Its protein product is CASSFSRERTEAFF.

V gene TRBV6-1 combines with J gene TRBJ2-7; TRBD2 agrees at 11 bases. V trimming: 4 bases; J trimming: 0 bases; junction bases outside the gene matches: 2. This CDR3 has 15 residues. CDR1 and CDR2 from the germline V gene are MNHNS and SASEGT. The DNA for the CDR3 is TGTGCCAGCAGTGTCCTAGCGGGGGGCTCCTACGAGCAGTACGTC. Protein: CASSVLAGGSYEQYV.

The genes are TRBV6-5 and TRBJ2-1; D possibly corresponds to TRBD1 (5 bases). The V end lost 0 bases, the J end lost 10 bases, and 7 bases lay between the germline ends. Looked up from germline, CDR1 is MNHEY and CDR2 is SVGAGI. CDR3 size: 12 residues. CDR3 residues: CASSYSPGEQFF. The CDR3 DNA follows: TGTGCCAGCAGTTACTCCCCAGGGGAGCAGTTCTTC.

The CDR3 DNA reads TGTGCCAGCAGTTACTCTGGACAAGACGGCTACACCTTC. Translation gives CASSYSGQDGYTF. J is TRBJ1-2 and V is TRBV6-5; TRBD1 might be the D (5 bases). The CDR3 spans 13 residues. V lost 0 bases and J lost 8, with 10 bases in between. From germline, CDR1 is MNHEY and CDR2 SVGAGI.

This clone was recorded a few times. The gene calls are TRBV7-6 and TRBJ2-7; 14 bases fit TRBD2. CDR1 is SGHVS, CDR2 FNYEAQ, per germline. After removal of 5 bases from V and 1 base from J, the junction contained 7 bases not matched to a gene. CDR3 size: 17 residues. Here the CDR3 reads CASSPPRTSGGSYEQYF. The CDR3 region has the DNA TGTGCCAGCAGCCCCCCTAGGACTAGCGGGGGGTCCTACGAGCAGTACTTC. The full variable domain, its missing parts supplied by reference TRBV7-6 and TRBJ2-7, is GAGVSQSPRYKVTKRGQDVALRCDPISGHVSLYWYRQALGQGPEFLTYFNYEAQQDKSGLPNDRFSAERPEGSISTLTIQRTEQRDSAMYRCASSPPRTSGGSYEQYFGPGTRLTVT.

The chain uses TRBV28 and TRBJ1-2; a weak D match, TRBD1 (6 bases). Germline lookup yields CDR1 MDHEN and CDR2 SYDVKM. Trimming pared 6 bases from V and 8 bases from J, leaving 10 bases between. This CDR3 has 11 amino acids. The CDR3 DNA reads TGTGCCAGCAGATTGCAGGGGGGCTACACCTTC. Protein product: CASRLQGGYTF.

This sequence joins TRBV5-6 and TRBJ2-5; 9 bases line up with TRBD2. With V trimmed by 6 bases and J by 4 bases, 4 bases remained unmatched. CDR1 and CDR2 from the germline V gene are SGHDT and YYEEEE. This CDR3 has 13 residues. The CDR3 region is CASTLRGGETQYF. The CDR3 DNA reads TGTGCCAGCACCCTGCGGGGGGGAGAGACCCAGTACTTC.

This clone was counted between two and nine times. The V call is TRBV7-9, the J call TRBJ2-1; the D gene is possibly TRBD2 (6 bases). The CDR3 totals 14 residues. Per the germline V gene, CDR1 is SEHNR and CDR2 is FQNEAQ (reference sequence). Trimming took 7 bases from V and 5 from J, leaving 15 bases between them. In DNA form, the CDR3 reads TGTGCCAGCACTACCCCTGGCGGGGACAATGAGCAGTTCTTC. It encodes CASTTPGGDNEQFF.

The gene calls are TRBV9 and TRBJ2-2; D perhaps matches TRBD2 (5 bases). This CDR3 has 14 residues. CDR1 and CDR2 from the germline V gene are SGDLS and YYNGEE. Trimming stripped 0 bases from V and 6 bases from J, with 9 bases between. The CDR3: CASSVAPSSGELFF. The CDR3 bases are TGTGCCAGCAGCGTAGCTCCTAGCTCCGGGGAGCTGTTTTTT. The full variable domain, its missing parts supplied by reference TRBV9 and TRBJ2-2, is DSGVTQTPKHLITATGQRVTLRCSPRSGDLSVYWYQQSLDQGLQFLIQYYNGEERAKGNILERFSAQQFPDLHSELNLSSLELGDSALYFCASSVAPSSGELFFGEGSRLTVL.

The V gene is TRBV14, the J gene TRBJ1-1, with unresolved D. CDR1 is SGHDN, CDR2 FVKESK, per germline. V was shortened by 5 bases and J by 4 bases, with 11 bases between the two germline ends. This CDR3 has 13 residues. CDR3 nucleotides: TGTGCCAGCAGCGCGGGCCTTACCACTGAAGCTTTCTTT. This sequence encodes CASSAGLTTEAFF.

This clone appeared a few times. The V and J genes are TRBV6-6 and TRBJ1-6; D unclear. Germline V gives CDR1 MNHNY, CDR2 SVGAGI (reference sequence). Between the trimmed V and J ends, which lost 6 bases and 3 bases, there was a span of 12 bases. The CDR3 is 15 residues long. The CDR3 sequence: CASSPRQDYNSPLHF. CDR3 in DNA: TGTGCCAGCAGCCCCAGGCAGGACTATAATTCACCCCTCCACTTT.

A few counts support this clone. The chain is built from TRBV7-8 and TRBJ2-5; 9 bases agree with TRBD2. V was clipped by 1 base and J by 4 bases; unmatched bases: 16. The germline V gene encodes CDR1 SGHVS and CDR2 FQNEAQ. This CDR3 is 19 amino acids long. The CDR3 bases are TGTGCCAGCAGCTTAGGGCGAGTAGCGGGGGCCCGGTTTCGAGAGACCCAGTACTTC. This codes for CASSLGRVAGARFRETQYF.

The chain employs TRBV29-1 and TRBJ2-2, with a weak D call TRBD2 (6 bases). The CDR3 is made up of 15 amino acids. With 7 bases removed from V and 0 bases from J, the gap between germline ends came to 15 bases. Per germline, CDR1 SQVTM and CDR2 ANQGSEA. This CDR3 is CSADLAQTNTGELFF. CDR3 sequence (DNA): TGCAGCGCTGACCTAGCGCAAACGAACACCGGGGAGCTGTTTTTT.

V and J are TRBV21-1 and TRBJ1-2; the table assigns TRBD1, which was not confirmed against the DNA. TRBV21-1 is labeled a pseudogene. This CDR3 contains 15 residues. The CDR3 sequence: CASSKRPRVHYGYTF. The CDR3 DNA is TGTGCCAGCAGCAAACGTCCCAGGGTTCACTATGGCTACACCTTC.